This TCR beta chain originates from a study of blood T cells in healthy people across ages. From germline, CDR1 is MDHEN and CDR2 SYDVKM. The V gene lost 2 bases and the J gene lost 2 bases, with 11 bases spanning the gap. The CDR3 sequence is 15 residues long. Study findings and constraints: Long-lived donors had more naive CD4+ cells and higher diversity than aged donors.

As regards this clonotype: Its antigen is unidentified.

Through a sample-barcoded 5' primer and a J-beta primer mix, a second PCR was run for roughly 6 to 11 cycles. MiXCR was run by TCRdb on the 5' RACE reads, yielding one entry per CDR3 protein. The sample has fewer than 900,000 distinct CDR3 sequences, roughly 47% seen once; the top ten hold around 20%. The sequencing input was blood. This TCR was recovered from a woman in her fifties or sixties in good health. The chain is built from TRBV28 and TRBJ2-3, with D possibly matching TRBD1 (5 bases). This chain's CDR3 is CASSLKTANTDTQYF. The CDR3 DNA is TGTGCCAGCAGTTTAAAGACAGCGAACACAGATACGCAGTATTTT. Complete variable domain (other parts from reference TRBV28 and TRBJ2-3): DVKVTQSSRYLVKRTGEKVFLECVQDMDHENMFWYRQDPGLGLRLIYFSYDVKMKEKGDIPEGYSVSREKKERFSLILESASTNQTSMYLCASSLKTANTDTQYFGPGTRLTVL.